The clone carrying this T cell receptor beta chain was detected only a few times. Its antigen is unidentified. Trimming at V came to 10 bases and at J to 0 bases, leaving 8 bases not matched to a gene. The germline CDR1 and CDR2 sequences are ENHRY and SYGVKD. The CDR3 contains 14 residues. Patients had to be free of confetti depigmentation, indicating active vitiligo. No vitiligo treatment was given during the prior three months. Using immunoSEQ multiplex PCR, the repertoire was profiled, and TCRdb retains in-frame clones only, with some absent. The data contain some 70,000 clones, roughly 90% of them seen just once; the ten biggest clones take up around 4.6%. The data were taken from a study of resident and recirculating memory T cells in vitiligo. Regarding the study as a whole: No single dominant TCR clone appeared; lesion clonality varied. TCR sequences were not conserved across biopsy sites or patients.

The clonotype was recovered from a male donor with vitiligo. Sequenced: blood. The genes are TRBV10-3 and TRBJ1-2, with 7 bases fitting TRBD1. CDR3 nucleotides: TGTGCCACGACCCAGGGGGAGGCTAACTATGGCTACACCTTC. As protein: CATTQGEANYGYTF.